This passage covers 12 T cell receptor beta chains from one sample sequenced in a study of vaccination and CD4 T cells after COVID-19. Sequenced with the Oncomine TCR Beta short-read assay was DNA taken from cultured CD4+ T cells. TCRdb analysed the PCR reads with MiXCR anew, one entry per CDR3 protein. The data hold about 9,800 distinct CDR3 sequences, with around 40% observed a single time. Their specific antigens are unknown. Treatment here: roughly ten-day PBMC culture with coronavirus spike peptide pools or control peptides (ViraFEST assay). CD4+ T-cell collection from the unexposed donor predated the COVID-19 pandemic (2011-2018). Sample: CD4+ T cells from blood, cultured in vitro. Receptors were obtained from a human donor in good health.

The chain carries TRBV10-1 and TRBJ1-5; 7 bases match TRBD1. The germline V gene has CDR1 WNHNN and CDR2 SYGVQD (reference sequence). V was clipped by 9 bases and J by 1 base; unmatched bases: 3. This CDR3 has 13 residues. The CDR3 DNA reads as TGCGCCAGTCAGACAGGGAGCAATCAGCCCCAGCATTTT. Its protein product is CASQTGSNQPQHF.

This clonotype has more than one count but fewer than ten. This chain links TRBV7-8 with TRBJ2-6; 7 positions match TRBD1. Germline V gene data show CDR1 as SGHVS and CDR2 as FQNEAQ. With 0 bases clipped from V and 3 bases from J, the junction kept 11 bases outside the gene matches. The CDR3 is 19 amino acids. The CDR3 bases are TGTGCCAGCAGCTTAGCGCGCCGACAGGGAATAGGTGGGGCCAACGTCCTGACTTTC. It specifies CASSLARRQGIGGANVLTF.

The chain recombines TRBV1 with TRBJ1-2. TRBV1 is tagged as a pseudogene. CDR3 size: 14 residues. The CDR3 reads CTSSPEVQNYGYTF. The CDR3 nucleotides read TGCACCAGCAGCCCCGAGGTTCAGAACTATGGCTACACCTTC.

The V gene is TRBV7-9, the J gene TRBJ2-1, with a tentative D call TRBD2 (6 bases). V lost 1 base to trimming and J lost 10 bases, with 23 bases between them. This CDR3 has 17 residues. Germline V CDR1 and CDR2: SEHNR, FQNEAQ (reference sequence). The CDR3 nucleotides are TGTGCCAGCAGCTTAGGGAATTGGGCTAGCGAGTTCTACGAGCAGTTCTTC. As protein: CASSLGNWASEFYEQFF.

DNA for the CDR3: TGTGCCAGCATCGGGACAGGGGGCCCCTACAATGAGCAGTTCTTC. It specifies CASIGTGGPYNEQFF. The J gene is TRBJ2-1, the V gene TRBV6-1; 12 bases match TRBD1. Germline V gene sequence: CDR1 MNHNS, CDR2 SASEGT. V was clipped by 7 bases and J by 2 bases; unmatched bases: 3. This CDR3 comprises 15 residues.

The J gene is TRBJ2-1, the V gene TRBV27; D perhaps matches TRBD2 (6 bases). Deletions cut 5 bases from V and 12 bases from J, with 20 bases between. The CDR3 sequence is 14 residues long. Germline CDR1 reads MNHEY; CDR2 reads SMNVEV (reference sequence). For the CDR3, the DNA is TGTGCCAGCAGTCTACGACTAGATCTCAGGCGGCAGTTCTTC. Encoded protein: CASSLRLDLRRQFF.

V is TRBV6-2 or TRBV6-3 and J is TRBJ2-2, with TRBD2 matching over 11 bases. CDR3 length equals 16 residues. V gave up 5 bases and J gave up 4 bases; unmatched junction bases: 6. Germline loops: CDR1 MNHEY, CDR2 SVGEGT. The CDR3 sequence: CASSRLAGPSTGELFF. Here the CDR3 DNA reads TGTGCCAGCAGTCGACTAGCGGGGCCTAGCACCGGGGAGCTGTTTTTT.

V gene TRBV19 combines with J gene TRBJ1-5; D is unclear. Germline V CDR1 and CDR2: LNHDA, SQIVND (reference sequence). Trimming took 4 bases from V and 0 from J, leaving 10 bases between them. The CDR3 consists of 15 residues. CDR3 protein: CASSRTANSNQPQHF. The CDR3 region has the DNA TGTGCCAGTAGTAGAACGGCTAATAGCAATCAGCCCCAGCATTTT.

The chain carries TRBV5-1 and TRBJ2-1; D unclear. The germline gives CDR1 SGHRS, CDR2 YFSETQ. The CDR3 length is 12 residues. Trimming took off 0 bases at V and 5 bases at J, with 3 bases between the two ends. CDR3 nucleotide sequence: TGCGCCAGCAGCTTGGGCCACAATGAGCAGTTCTTC. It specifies CASSLGHNEQFF.

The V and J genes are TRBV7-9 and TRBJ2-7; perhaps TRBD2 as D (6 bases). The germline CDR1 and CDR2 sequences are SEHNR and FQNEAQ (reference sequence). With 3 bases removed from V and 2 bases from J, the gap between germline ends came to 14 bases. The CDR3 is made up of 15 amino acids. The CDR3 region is CASSFGGPPTYEQYF. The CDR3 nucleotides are TGTGCCAGCAGCTTCGGGGGACCCCCTACCTACGAGCAGTACTTC.

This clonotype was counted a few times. In DNA form, the CDR3 reads TGTGCCAGCAGTCTGAAAACCGCCACCAATCAGCCCCAGCATTTT. Protein: CASSLKTATNQPQHF. The rearrangement joins TRBV2 to TRBJ1-5; D unresolved. This CDR3 has 15 amino acids. CDR1 and CDR2 (germline): SNHLY, FYNNEI. The V end lost 5 bases, the J end lost 3 bases, and 14 bases lay between the germline ends.

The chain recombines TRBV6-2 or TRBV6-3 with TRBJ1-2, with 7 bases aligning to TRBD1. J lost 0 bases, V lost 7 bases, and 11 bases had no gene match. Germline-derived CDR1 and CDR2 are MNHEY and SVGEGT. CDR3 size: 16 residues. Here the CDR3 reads CASTRLRTGANYGYTF. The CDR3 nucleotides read TGTGCCAGCACCCGCTTGAGGACAGGAGCTAACTATGGCTACACCTTC.